These 15 T cell receptor beta chains were all obtained from the same sample, sequenced in a study of identical twins. TCRdb reanalysed the 5' RACE reads using MiXCR and keeps one entry per CDR3 protein. This table has some 660,000 distinct CDR3 sequences, approximately 9% appearing once. The sample also formed part of further work on yellow fever vaccine responses in identical twins.

Sequenced sample: PBMCs. The receptor set was obtained from a woman aged 18-29 years in good health.

There are a few counts of this clonotype. The chain couples TRBV30 to TRBJ2-2; unclear D gene. V was clipped by 4 bases and J by 4 bases, with 10 bases between them. In germline, CDR1 is GTSNPN, CDR2 SVGIG (reference sequence). The CDR3 runs 13 residues. The CDR3 nucleotides are TGTGCCTGGAAAGGGCATACCACCGGGGAGCTGTTTTTT. This sequence encodes CAWKGHTTGELFF.

A few counts support this clonotype. The genes are TRBV7-3 and TRBJ2-3; 12 bases are a match to TRBD2. The germline V gene encodes CDR1 SGHTA and CDR2 FQGTGA. The CDR3 has 17 residues. The V segment lost 5 bases and the J segment 2 bases; nucleotides outside the gene matches: 8. Here the CDR3 reads CASSRGTSGLATDTQYF. The DNA of the CDR3 is TGTGCCAGCAGCCGAGGGACTAGCGGGCTAGCCACAGATACGCAGTATTTT.

To note about this clonotype: With a much larger clone just one base away, this may be a read error. The rearrangement uses TRBV11-2 and TRBJ2-1; D gene ambiguous. Trimming removed 0 bases from V and 6 bases from J, with 3 bases in between. This CDR3 has 12 amino acids. Germline CDR1 and CDR2: SGHAT and FQNNGV. CDR3 coding DNA: TGTGCCAGCAGCTTAGAGGCCAATGAGCAGTTCTTC. It encodes CASSLEANEQFF. The whole variable domain, filled in from reference TRBV11-2 and TRBJ2-1, reads EAGVAQSPRYKIIEKRQSVAFWCNPISGHATLYWYQQILGQGPKLLIQFQNNGVVDDSQLPKDRFSAERLKGVDSTLKIQPAKLEDSAVYLCASSLEANEQFFGPGTRLTVL.

This clonotype was picked up a small number of times. The CDR3 sequence is CASSQAELAGDEQYF. The CDR3 coding sequence is TGTGCCAGCAGCCAAGCCGAACTAGCGGGGGACGAGCAGTACTTC. The rearrangement uses TRBV4-2 and TRBJ2-7; 11 positions agree with TRBD2. J was trimmed by 5 bases and V by 1 base; bases with no gene match: 4. CDR3 size: 15 residues. CDR1 and CDR2 from the germline V gene are LGHNA and YNFKEQ.

This clonotype was counted ten times or more. V and J are TRBV29-1 and TRBJ2-1; 14 nucleotides match TRBD2. J lost 8 bases, V lost 5 bases, and 11 bases had no gene match. Germline V gene data show CDR1 as SQVTM and CDR2 as ANQGSEA. The CDR3 has 16 residues. The CDR3: CSVSGTSGRNGDEQFF. In nucleotides, the CDR3 is TGCAGCGTTTCCGGGACTAGCGGGAGAAACGGGGATGAGCAGTTCTTC.

The chain employs TRBV7-6 and TRBJ2-7; 10 bases are a match to TRBD1. The CDR3 loop spans 15 amino acids. The junction had 7 bases not matched to a gene; V was cut back by 0 bases and J by 8 bases. Germline lookup yields CDR1 SGHVS and CDR2 FNYEAQ. The CDR3 region has the DNA TGTGCCAGCAGCTTAGCCCCGGGACAGGGGTTCAAGCAGTACTTC. Encoded protein: CASSLAPGQGFKQYF.

This chain connects TRBV7-2 to TRBJ2-1; the match to TRBD2 covers 11 bases. Per germline, CDR1 SGHTA and CDR2 FQGNSA. J was trimmed by 5 bases and V by 5 bases; bases with no gene match: 11. CDR3 size: 17 residues. The CDR3: CASSPQLAGARNNEQFF. Written as DNA, the CDR3 is TGTGCCAGCAGCCCCCAACTAGCGGGGGCCCGGAACAATGAGCAGTTCTTC.

In this sample, this clonotype turned up a few times. This sequence joins TRBV5-1 and TRBJ2-4; no clear D gene. This CDR3 has 14 amino acids. V dropped 0 bases and J dropped 5 bases, with 9 bases sitting between them. Per germline, CDR1 SGHRS and CDR2 YFSETQ. CDR3 residues: CASSLEEWENIQYF. The DNA of the CDR3 is TGCGCCAGCAGCTTGGAGGAGTGGGAAAACATTCAGTACTTC.

This clonotype was counted a few times. The rearrangement joins TRBV12-3 or TRBV12-4 to TRBJ1-1; no clear D. This CDR3 contains 15 residues. Deletions cut 4 bases from V and 5 bases from J, with 17 bases between. This chain's CDR3 is CASSYPTGLRTEAFF. The CDR3 bases are TGTGCCAGCAGTTACCCCACGGGGTTGAGGACTGAAGCTTTCTTT.

At least ten counts were recorded for this clonotype. V usage is TRBV25-1 and J usage is TRBJ2-3; 9 nucleotides line up with TRBD2. Germline V gene sequence: CDR1 MGHDK, CDR2 SYGVNS. The CDR3 is 15 amino acids. Trimming cost V 3 bases and J 6 bases; bases outside gene matches: 7. The DNA for the CDR3 is TGTGCCAGCAGTGAGGGAGCGGGAGGTTTTGATACGCAGTATTTT. Translation gives CASSEGAGGFDTQYF.

The chain joins TRBV25-1 to TRBJ1-5; D is possibly TRBD1 (5 bases). Germline CDR1 is MGHDK and CDR2 is SYGVNS. The V end lost 10 bases, the J end lost 2 bases, and 9 bases lay between the germline ends. The CDR3 is 12 amino acids. CDR3 DNA: TGTGCCACACAGGAAGGCAATCAGCCCCAGCATTTT. Translated: CATQEGNQPQHF. The whole variable domain, remainder taken from reference TRBV25-1 and TRBJ1-5, is EADIYQTPRYLVIGTGKKITLECSQTMGHDKMYWYQQDPGMELHLIHYSYGVNSTEKGDLSSESTVSRIRTEHFPLTLESARPSHTSQYLCATQEGNQPQHFGDGTRLSIL.

This clonotype was found a few times. The chain uses TRBV18 and TRBJ1-4; 7 nucleotides line up with TRBD1. The CDR3 is made up of 15 amino acids. Germline values: CDR1 KGHSH, CDR2 LQKENI. J was trimmed by 8 bases and V by 1 base; bases with no gene match: 7. In DNA, the CDR3 is TGTGCCAGCTCACCACGGTCAGGGGGAGACGAAAAACTGTTTTTT. Translated, it gives CASSPRSGGDEKLFF.

This clonotype was seen more than once but under ten times. V gene TRBV20-1 combines with J gene TRBJ2-3, with a possible D match to TRBD1 (5 bases). Germline loops: CDR1 DFQATT, CDR2 SNEGSKA (reference sequence). Trimming cost V 6 bases and J 0 bases, with 16 bases left between them. The length of the CDR3 is 15 residues. The CDR3 loop reads CSATETATSTDTQYF. CDR3 sequence (DNA): TGCAGTGCAACAGAGACAGCCACTAGCACAGATACGCAGTATTTT.

This clonotype was seen ten or more times. This chain joins TRBV20-1 and TRBJ1-6, with D hard to call. The germline V gene encodes CDR1 DFQATT and CDR2 SNEGSKA (reference sequence). Trimming pared 0 bases from V and 5 bases from J, leaving 17 bases between. This CDR3 contains 17 residues. The CDR3: CSARDSRTSKNNSPLHF. CDR3 nucleotides: TGCAGTGCTAGAGATTCAAGGACCAGCAAGAATAATTCACCCCTCCACTTT.

This clonotype was counted ten times or more. The gene calls are TRBV7-9 and TRBJ2-7, with 10 bases aligning to TRBD1. CDR1 is SEHNR and CDR2 is FQNEAQ in the germline V gene (reference sequence). V gave up 8 bases and J gave up 5 bases; unmatched junction bases: 6. This CDR3 contains 13 residues. The CDR3 reads CASGRQGANEQYF. The CDR3 region has the DNA TGTGCCAGCGGGCGACAGGGGGCTAACGAGCAGTACTTC.